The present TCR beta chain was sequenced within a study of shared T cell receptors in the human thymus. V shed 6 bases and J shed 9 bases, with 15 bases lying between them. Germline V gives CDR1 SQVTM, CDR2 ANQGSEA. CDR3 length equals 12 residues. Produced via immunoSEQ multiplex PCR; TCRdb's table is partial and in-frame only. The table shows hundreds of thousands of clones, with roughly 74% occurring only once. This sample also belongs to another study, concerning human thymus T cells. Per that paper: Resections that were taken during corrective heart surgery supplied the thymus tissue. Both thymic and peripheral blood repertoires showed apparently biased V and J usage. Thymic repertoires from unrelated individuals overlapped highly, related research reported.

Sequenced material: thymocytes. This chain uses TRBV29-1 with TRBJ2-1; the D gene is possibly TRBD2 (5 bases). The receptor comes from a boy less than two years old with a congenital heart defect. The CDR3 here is CSVPDVGSEQFF. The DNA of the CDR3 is TGCAGCGTACCCGACGTGGGGAGTGAGCAGTTCTTC.